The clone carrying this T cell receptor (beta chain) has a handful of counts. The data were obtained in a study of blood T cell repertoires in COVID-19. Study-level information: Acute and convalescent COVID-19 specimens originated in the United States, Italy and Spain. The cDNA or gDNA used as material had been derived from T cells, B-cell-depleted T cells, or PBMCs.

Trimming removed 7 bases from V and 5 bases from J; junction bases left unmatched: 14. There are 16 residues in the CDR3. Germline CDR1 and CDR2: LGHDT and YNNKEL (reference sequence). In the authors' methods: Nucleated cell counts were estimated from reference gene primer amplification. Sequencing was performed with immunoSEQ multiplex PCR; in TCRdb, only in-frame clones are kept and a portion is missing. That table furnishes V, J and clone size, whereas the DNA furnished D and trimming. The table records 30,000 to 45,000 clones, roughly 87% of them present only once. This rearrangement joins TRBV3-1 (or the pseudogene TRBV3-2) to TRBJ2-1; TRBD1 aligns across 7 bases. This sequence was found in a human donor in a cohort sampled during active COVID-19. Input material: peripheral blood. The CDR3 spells CASTSGRTGRNNEQFF. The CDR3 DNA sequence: TGTGCCAGCACCTCAGGCCGGACAGGTCGAAACAATGAGCAGTTCTTC.